The 19 T cell receptor beta chains below all came from one sample that was sequenced in a study of blood T cell repertoires in COVID-19. Generated by immunoSEQ multiplex PCR, the TCRdb table keeps only in-frame clones and is missing some. The data hold around 250,000 clones, with approximately 89% observed a single time. Input material: PBMCs or T cells enriched from blood (not recorded which). Receptors were obtained from a woman between 40 and 55 years old who had been exposed to COVID-19.

J is TRBJ1-5 and V is TRBV27, with TRBD1 matching 8 bases. The CDR3 sequence is 20 residues long. Trimming removed 2 bases from V and 0 bases from J; junction bases left unmatched: 15. Germline assignment: CDR1 MNHEY and CDR2 SMNVEV (reference sequence). CDR3 sequence reads: CASSLKNGTGGRNSNQPQHF. In DNA form, the CDR3 reads TGTGCCAGCAGTTTAAAGAACGGGACAGGAGGAAGGAATAGCAATCAGCCCCAGCATTTT.

The chain couples TRBV10-2 to TRBJ1-1; D call uncertain. The CDR3 spans 14 residues. Trimming stripped 6 bases from V and 4 bases from J, with 15 bases between. The germline V gene encodes CDR1 WSHSY and CDR2 SAAADI. CDR3: CASSTPEEVTEAFF. For the CDR3, the DNA is TGCGCCAGCAGCACACCCGAGGAGGTCACTGAAGCTTTCTTT.

The chain couples TRBV12-3 or TRBV12-4 to TRBJ2-2; D not resolved. Trimming took 6 bases from V and 6 from J, leaving 8 bases between them. This CDR3 spans 12 amino acids. CDR3 nucleotides: TGTGCCAGCAGGGAGACCCCCGGGGAGCTGTTTTTT. Protein sequence: CASRETPGELFF.

This clone has only a few counts. The chain combines TRBV4-1 with TRBJ1-5, with D possibly matching TRBD1 (5 bases). V lost 6 bases, J lost 5 bases, and 17 bases lay in between. Per the germline V gene, CDR1 is MGHRA and CDR2 is YSYEKL. The CDR3 loop spans 15 amino acids. The CDR3 DNA follows: TGCGCCAGCAGTTCGGGGGTAATAAGCTATCAGCCCCAGCATTTT. Residues: CASSSGVISYQPQHF.

DNA of the CDR3: TGTGCCAGCAGCCTAGTTACGGGGGGACCCAAGAGGGAGCAGTTCTTC. Translating gives CASSLVTGGPKREQFF. The V call is TRBV7-9, the J call TRBJ2-1; 7 bases align to TRBD2. Germline V gives CDR1 SEHNR, CDR2 FQNEAQ (reference sequence). Trimming took 5 bases from V and 10 from J; bases not matched to a gene: 17. The CDR3 is made up of 16 amino acids.

The count of this clone is one. CDR3 sequence: CASSLAFRGGDEQFF. CDR3 in DNA: TGTGCCAGCAGCTTAGCTTTTCGGGGGGGCGATGAGCAGTTCTTC. V usage is TRBV7-6 and J usage is TRBJ2-1; 8 bases map to TRBD2. Germline CDR1 is SGHVS and CDR2 is FNYEAQ. This CDR3 comprises 15 residues. The V gene end was trimmed by 0 bases and the J gene end by 8 bases; junction bases not matched to a gene: 6.

The CDR3 coding sequence is TGTGCCAGCAGTTCTGGGGTCGGGCTAGCGGGCTATGAGCAGTTCTTC. It codes for CASSSGVGLAGYEQFF. The V and J genes are TRBV28 and TRBJ2-1, with 8 bases identical to TRBD2. Trimming took 4 bases from V and 8 from J; bases not matched to a gene: 13. Germline CDR1 MDHEN, CDR2 SYDVKM. CDR3 length: 16 residues.

The V gene is TRBV7-3, the J gene TRBJ2-6; tentative D call: TRBD2 (7 bases). Germline V gene sequence: CDR1 SGHTA, CDR2 FQGTGA. The CDR3 has 21 amino acids. V was cut by 4 bases and J by 4 bases, with 29 bases left in between. The CDR3 loop reads CASSSLKGERGTVAGANVLTF. CDR3 nucleotides: TGTGCCAGCAGCTCCCTTAAGGGGGAGCGGGGAACTGTGGCCGGGGCCAACGTCCTGACTTTC.

The CDR3 here is CASSIRLAPNISYEQYV. The CDR3 coding sequence is TGTGCCAGCAGCATAAGACTAGCGCCTAATATTTCCTACGAGCAGTACGTC. The chain recombines TRBV9 with TRBJ2-7; 8 bases map to TRBD2. The CDR3 has 17 residues. Trimming cost V 4 bases and J 1 base; bases outside gene matches: 13. Germline values: CDR1 SGDLS, CDR2 YYNGEE.

This chain uses TRBV5-6 with TRBJ2-5; TRBD2 aligns across 10 bases. Germline lookup yields CDR1 SGHDT and CDR2 YYEEEE. Unmatched junction bases numbered 8, after V lost 2 bases and J lost 4 bases. The CDR3 has 16 residues. The CDR3 DNA follows: TGTGCCAGCAGCTTACCTAGCGGGGGCCACAGAGAGACCCAGTACTTC. It encodes CASSLPSGGHRETQYF. Variable domain in full (rest from reference TRBV5-6 and TRBJ2-5): DAGVTQSPTHLIKTRGQQVTLRCSPKSGHDTVSWYQQALGQGPQFIFQYYEEEERQRGNFPDRFSGHQFPNYSSELNVNALLLGDSALYLCASSLPSGGHRETQYFGPGTRLLVL.

In regard to this clone: At one boundary the junction diverges from the germline segment, which might be a read error. This chain joins TRBV5-1 and TRBJ2-1, with TRBD2 as a possible D gene (5 bases). Germline V gene lookup returns CDR1 SGHRS and CDR2 YFSETQ. CDR3 length: 12 residues. The chain's CDR3 is CASSRLRNEQFF. For the CDR3, the DNA is TGTGCCAGCAGCCGACTACGCAATGAGCAGTTCTTC.

The chain employs TRBV5-4 and TRBJ1-4; maybe TRBD1 (6 bases). Germline V gene sequence: CDR1 SGHNT, CDR2 YYREEE (reference sequence). The CDR3 totals 17 residues. V lost 0 bases and J 4 bases, leaving 16 bases between the germline ends. The CDR3 bases are TGTGCCAGCAGCTTGGGGTCCGGGGGGCTAATTAATGAAAAACTGTTTTTT. Encoded protein: CASSLGSGGLINEKLFF.

The chain employs TRBV18 and TRBJ2-3, with 11 bases lining up with TRBD2. The CDR3 spans 16 residues. In germline, CDR1 is KGHSH, CDR2 LQKENI. V was pared by 3 bases and J by 5 bases, with 7 bases of the junction left unmatched. The CDR3 DNA sequence: TGTGCCAGCTCACCCTTAGCGGGAGGGCTTCGAGATACGCAGTATTTT. Translation: CASSPLAGGLRDTQYF.

This chain joins TRBV9 and TRBJ2-3, with TRBD1 matching over 7 bases. CDR3 length equals 16 residues. CDR1 and CDR2 from the germline V gene are SGDLS and YYNGEE. J was trimmed by 4 bases and V by 0 bases; bases with no gene match: 8. The CDR3 region has the DNA TGTGCCAGCAGCGTAGTCAGGGACAGTGGGGCAGATACGCAGTATTTT. It is translated as CASSVVRDSGADTQYF.

The chain carries TRBV7-9 and TRBJ1-5, with 10 bases that match TRBD1. Germline V CDR1 and CDR2: SEHNR, FQNEAQ (reference sequence). The CDR3 contains 18 residues. V was pared by 4 bases and J by 2 bases, with 11 bases of the junction left unmatched. As DNA, the CDR3 is TGTGCCAGCAGCTCTTTTGGGGGACAGGGGTCCGGCAATCAGCCCCAGCATTTT. Translating gives CASSSFGGQGSGNQPQHF. The variable domain in full, with the rest retrieved from reference TRBV7-9 and TRBJ1-5, is DTGVSQNPRHKITKRGQNVTFRCDPISEHNRLYWYRQTLGQGPEFLTYFQNEAQLEKSRLLSDRFSAERPKGSFSTLEIQRTEQGDSAMYLCASSSFGGQGSGNQPQHFGDGTRLSIL.

The V call is TRBV7-9, the J call TRBJ1-2, with 8 bases matching TRBD1. Germline values: CDR1 SEHNR, CDR2 FQNEAQ (reference sequence). The CDR3 consists of 14 residues. V gave up 5 bases and J gave up 5 bases; unmatched junction bases: 7. The CDR3 DNA reads TGTGCCAGCAGCCTATCCGGGACAGGTTATGGCTACACCTTC. It encodes CASSLSGTGYGYTF.

The chain is built from TRBV19 and TRBJ2-1; TRBD1 agrees at 9 bases. V gave up 3 bases and J gave up 5 bases; unmatched junction bases: 8. Germline CDR1 reads LNHDA; CDR2 reads SQIVND (reference sequence). This CDR3 contains 16 residues. This CDR3 reads CASSILDRGMDNEQFF. In nucleotides, the CDR3 is TGTGCCAGTAGTATTCTCGACAGGGGGATGGACAATGAGCAGTTCTTC.

This rearrangement joins TRBV19 to TRBJ1-1; TRBD1 agrees at 11 bases. V gave up 3 bases and J gave up 4 bases; unmatched junction bases: 1. Germline CDR1 LNHDA, CDR2 SQIVND (reference sequence). This CDR3 is built from 14 residues. CDR3 amino acids: CASSIGTGGTEAFF. The CDR3 DNA sequence: TGTGCCAGTAGTATCGGGACAGGGGGCACTGAAGCTTTCTTT.

Notes on this clone: Other DNA variants within this sample encode the same CDR3. The chain links TRBV5-4 to TRBJ1-1, with no clear D. The germline V gene encodes CDR1 SGHNT and CDR2 YYREEE (reference sequence). This CDR3 has 14 residues. Trimming left V 1 base short and J 3 bases short, with 10 bases between. CDR3 nucleotides: TGTGCCAGCAGCTTGCCCTTACGGGACACTGAAGCTTTCTTT. Amino acid sequence: CASSLPLRDTEAFF.